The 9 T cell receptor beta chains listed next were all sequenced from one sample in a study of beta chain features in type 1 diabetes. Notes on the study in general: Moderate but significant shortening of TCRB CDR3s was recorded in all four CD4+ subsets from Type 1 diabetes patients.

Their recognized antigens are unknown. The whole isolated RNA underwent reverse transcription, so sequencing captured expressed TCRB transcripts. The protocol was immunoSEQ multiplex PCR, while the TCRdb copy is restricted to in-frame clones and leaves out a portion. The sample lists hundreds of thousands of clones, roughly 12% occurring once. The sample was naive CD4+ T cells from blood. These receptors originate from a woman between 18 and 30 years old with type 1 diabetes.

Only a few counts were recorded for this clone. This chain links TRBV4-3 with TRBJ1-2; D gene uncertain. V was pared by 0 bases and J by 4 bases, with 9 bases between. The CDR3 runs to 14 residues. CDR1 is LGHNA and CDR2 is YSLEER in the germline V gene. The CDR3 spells CASSQDFAVYGYTF. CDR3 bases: TGCGCCAGCAGCCAAGATTTCGCAGTCTATGGCTACACCTTC.

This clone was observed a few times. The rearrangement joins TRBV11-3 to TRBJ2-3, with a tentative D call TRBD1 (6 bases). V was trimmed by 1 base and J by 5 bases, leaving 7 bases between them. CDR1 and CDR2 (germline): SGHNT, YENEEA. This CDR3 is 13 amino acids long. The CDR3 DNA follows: TGTGCCAGCAGCTTAGGGGGGCAAGATACGCAGTATTTT. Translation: CASSLGGQDTQYF.

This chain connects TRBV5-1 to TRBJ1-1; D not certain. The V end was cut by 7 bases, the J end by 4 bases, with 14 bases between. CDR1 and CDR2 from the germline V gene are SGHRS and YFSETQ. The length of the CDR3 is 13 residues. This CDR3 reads CASGRGDGTEAFF. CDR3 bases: TGCGCCAGCGGTCGGGGAGACGGCACTGAAGCTTTCTTT. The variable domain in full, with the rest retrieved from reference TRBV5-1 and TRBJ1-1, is KAGVTQTPRYLIKTRGQQVTLSCSPISGHRSVSWYQQTPGQGLQFLFEYFSETQRNKGNFPGRFSGRQFSNSRSEMNVSTLELGDSALYLCASGRGDGTEAFFGQGTRLTVV.

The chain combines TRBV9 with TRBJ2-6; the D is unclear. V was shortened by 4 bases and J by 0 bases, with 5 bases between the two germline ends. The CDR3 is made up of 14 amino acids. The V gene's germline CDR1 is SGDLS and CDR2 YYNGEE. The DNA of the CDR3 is TGTGCCAGCAGCTCCAACTCTGGGGCCAACGTCCTGACTTTC. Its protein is CASSSNSGANVLTF. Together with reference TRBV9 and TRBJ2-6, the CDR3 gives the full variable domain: DSGVTQTPKHLITATGQRVTLRCSPRSGDLSVYWYQQSLDQGLQFLIQYYNGEERAKGNILERFSAQQFPDLHSELNLSSLELGDSALYFCASSSNSGANVLTFGAGSRLTVL.

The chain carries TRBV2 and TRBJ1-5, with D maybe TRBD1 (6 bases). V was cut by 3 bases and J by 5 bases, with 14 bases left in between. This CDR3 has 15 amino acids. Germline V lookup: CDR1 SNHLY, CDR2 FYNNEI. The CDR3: CASSDRRRGYQPQHF. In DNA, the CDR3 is TGTGCCAGCAGTGATAGGCGCAGGGGCTATCAGCCCCAGCATTTT.

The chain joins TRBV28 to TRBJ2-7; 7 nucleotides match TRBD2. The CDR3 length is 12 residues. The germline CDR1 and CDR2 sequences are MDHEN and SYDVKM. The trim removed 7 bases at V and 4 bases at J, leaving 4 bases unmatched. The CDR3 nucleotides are TGTGCCAGCATCAGCGGGACTTACGAGCAGTACTTC. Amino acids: CASISGTYEQYF.

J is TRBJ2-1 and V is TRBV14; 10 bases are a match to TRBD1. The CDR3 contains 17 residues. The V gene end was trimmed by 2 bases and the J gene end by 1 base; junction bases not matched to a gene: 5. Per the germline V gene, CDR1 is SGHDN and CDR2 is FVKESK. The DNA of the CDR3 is TGTGCCAGCAGCCAACTGCCGGGACAGGGGTCCTACAATGAGCAGTTCTTC. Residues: CASSQLPGQGSYNEQFF.

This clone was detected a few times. The CDR3 DNA reads TGTGCCAGTAGTATAACAGGGCGGGTGAAGACCGGGGAGCTGTTTTTT. This sequence encodes CASSITGRVKTGELFF. This chain connects TRBV19 to TRBJ2-2, with TRBD1 as a possible D gene (6 bases). The germline V gene encodes CDR1 LNHDA and CDR2 SQIVND (reference sequence). V was clipped by 2 bases and J by 5 bases, with 15 bases between them. The CDR3 runs to 16 residues. The full variable domain, in which reference TRBV19 and TRBJ2-2 provide the parts outside the CDR3, is DGGITQSPKYLFRKEGQNVTLSCEQNLNHDAMYWYRQDPGQGLRLIYYSQIVNDFQKGDIAEGYSVSREKKESFPLTVTSAQKNPTAFYLCASSITGRVKTGELFFGEGSRLTVL.

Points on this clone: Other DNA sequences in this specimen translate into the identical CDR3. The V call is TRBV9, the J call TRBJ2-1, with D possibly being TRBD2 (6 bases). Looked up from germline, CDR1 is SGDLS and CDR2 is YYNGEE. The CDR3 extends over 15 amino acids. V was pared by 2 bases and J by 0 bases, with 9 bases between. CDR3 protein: CASSVSGSSYNEQFF. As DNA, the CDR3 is TGTGCCAGCAGCGTTTCCGGGAGCTCCTACAATGAGCAGTTCTTC.